This T cell receptor beta chain was retrieved from a study of T cells in Graves' hyperthyroidism and ophthalmopathy. Researchers amplified the TCR beta CDR3 regions from RNA transcripts. Carried out on the TCR CDR3, a first-round RT-PCR used the HTBI primer set. TCRdb reanalysed the multiplex PCR reads using MiXCR and keeps one entry per CDR3 protein. The sample has 600,000 to 750,000 distinct CDR3 sequences; roughly a sixth are singletons. The V end lost 0 bases, the J end lost 1 base, and 9 bases lay between the germline ends. The CDR3 loop spans 14 amino acids. From germline, CDR1 is DFQATT and CDR2 SNEGSKA (reference sequence). Study conclusions and caveats: A model using 13 V-J features told ophthalmopathy apart from stable hyperthyroidism.

As for this clonotype: Its target is unknown.

Sequencing input: blood. This sequence originates from a man over 45 with Graves' hyperthyroidism. The chain is built from TRBV20-1 and TRBJ2-5; D call uncertain. CDR3: CSARDTSSQETQYF. As DNA, the CDR3 is TGCAGTGCTAGAGATACATCATCCCAAGAGACCCAGTACTTC.